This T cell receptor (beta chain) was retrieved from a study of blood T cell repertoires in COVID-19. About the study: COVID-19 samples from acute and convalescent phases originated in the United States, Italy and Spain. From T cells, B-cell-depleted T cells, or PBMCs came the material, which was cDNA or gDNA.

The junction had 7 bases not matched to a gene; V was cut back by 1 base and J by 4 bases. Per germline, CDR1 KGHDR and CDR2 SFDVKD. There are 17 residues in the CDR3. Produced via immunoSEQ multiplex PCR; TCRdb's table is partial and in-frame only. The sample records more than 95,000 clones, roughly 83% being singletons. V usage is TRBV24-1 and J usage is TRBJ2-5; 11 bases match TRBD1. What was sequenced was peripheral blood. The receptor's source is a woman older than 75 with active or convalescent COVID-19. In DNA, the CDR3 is TGTGCCACCAGTGATTTAATGGACAGGGGGCTTGGAGAGACCCAGTACTTC. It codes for CATSDLMDRGLGETQYF.